The sequence of this T cell receptor beta chain was determined in a study of shared clonotypes between healthy human individuals. Study-level results: Across several donors, naive CD4 shared approximately 4.5%, naive CD8 approximately 3.5%, memory CD4 2% to 2.5%, memory CD8 0.4%.

Every subset's genomic DNA went evenly onto several immunoSEQ plates. This table comes from immunoSEQ multiplex PCR, and its TCRdb copy is limited to in-frame clones, with some not included. The sample carries some 1.1 million clones, roughly 80% recorded once. Concerning this clone: Antigen specificity is unknown.

This clonotype originated in a man between 18 and 35 years old in good health. Some clones in this sample may be carry-over from other donors' samples. The sequenced sample consisted of memory CD4+ T cells from PBMCs. The subset: CD45RA-negative fraction.

As DNA, the CDR3 is TGTGCCAGCAGTGTCAGGGGACAAGAGACCCAGTACTTC. It is translated as CASSVRGQETQYF. This sequence joins TRBV6-5 and TRBJ2-5, with TRBD1 as a possible D gene (6 bases). CDR3 size: 13 residues. Looked up from germline, CDR1 is MNHEY and CDR2 is SVGAGI. V was trimmed by 5 bases and J by 2 bases, leaving 9 bases between them.